This section outlines one T cell receptor (beta chain) sequence together with its context. What it recognizes is unknown. The sample is drawn from a study of cytomegalovirus exposure and HLA in healthy donors. General observations from the study: In a later analysis, several top co-occurrence clusters appeared linked to parvovirus B19, influenza, CMV and Epstein-Barr virus. In a later analysis, CMV-associated beta chains were mostly HLA-associated, it appeared. Most TCR sequences were seen very rarely across donors, but some public TCRs occurred in many. With later analysis, a missense DCLRE1C variant became linked to TCR beta V- and J-gene trimming.

It was with 60 Vbeta and 13 Jbeta primers that the PCR ran. Some clones are missing from TCRdb's copy, which holds only in-frame ones; the method was immunoSEQ multiplex PCR. This sample carries some 200,000 clones, 70% to 80% of them seen once, and the ten largest clones take just under 3%. V lost 3 bases, J lost 5 bases, and 3 bases stayed unmatched. The germline V gene encodes CDR1 SGHNT and CDR2 YYREEE (reference sequence). The CDR3 has 15 residues. The chain joins TRBV5-4 to TRBJ1-6; 9 positions match TRBD1. The source is a woman in her twenties or thirties in good health and CMV-seronegative. The sequenced sample consisted of PBMCs. The CDR3 loop is CASSSGQGHNSPLHF. The CDR3 nucleotides are TGTGCCAGCAGCTCGGGACAGGGTCATAATTCACCCCTCCACTTT.